The rows below give T cell receptor beta chains drawn from one sample of a study of cytomegalovirus exposure and HLA in healthy donors. TCRdb's copy holds only in-frame clones and misses some; the assay was immunoSEQ multiplex PCR. The sample includes fewer than 150,000 clones, around 77% of them seen just once. Sequenced sample: PBMCs. The source is a man over 45 in good health and CMV-seronegative. Each CDR3 is given with its conserved first and last residue. The D gene is left open where the match is weak. Rows give clone size only sometimes, using once, few, many, or a class for an expanded clone.

d_call: TRBD1; v_call: TRBV6-5; j_call: TRBJ1-5; clone_size: .; cdr3_nt: TGTGCCAGCAGTGGGGGCAGGGGGAATCAGCCCCAGCATTTT; cdr3_aa: CASSGGRGNQPQHF
d_call: .; v_call: TRBV5-1; j_call: TRBJ1-2; clone_size: few; cdr3_nt: TGCGCCAGCAGCTTGGGGACAGTTTCCGGGGTCTACACCTTC; cdr3_aa: CASSLGTVSGVYTF
d_call: .; v_call: TRBV25-1; j_call: TRBJ2-3; clone_size: .; cdr3_nt: TGTGCCAGCACATTAGCAGGAGGAGCAGATACGCAGTATTTT; cdr3_aa: CASTLAGGADTQYF
d_call: .; v_call: TRBV6-1; j_call: TRBJ1-4; clone_size: .; cdr3_nt: TGTGCCAGCAGTGAAGCGCTGGGGGGGCGGACTAATGAAAAACTGTTTTTT; cdr3_aa: CASSEALGGRTNEKLFF
d_call: .; v_call: TRBV29-1; j_call: TRBJ1-1; clone_size: .; cdr3_nt: TGCAGCGTTGGGAGGATCAAAATGAACACTGAAGCTTTCTTT; cdr3_aa: CSVGRIKMNTEAFF
d_call: TRBD2; v_call: TRBV28; j_call: TRBJ2-6; clone_size: .; cdr3_nt: TGTGCCACCGGCAGGGAGGGCGGAGGGGCCAACGTCCTGACTTTC; cdr3_aa: CATGREGGGANVLTF
d_call: TRBD2; v_call: TRBV19; j_call: TRBJ2-3; clone_size: .; cdr3_nt: TGTGCCAGTAGTAAAAGCGGGAGCGGTACGCAGTATTTT; cdr3_aa: CASSKSGSGTQYF
d_call: TRBD1; v_call: TRBV5-1; j_call: TRBJ1-1; clone_size: .; cdr3_nt: TGCGCCAGCAGCTTGGCCCAGGGGGCTGGGGCTGAAGCTTTCTTT; cdr3_aa: CASSLAQGAGAEAFF
d_call: .; v_call: TRBV6-5; j_call: TRBJ2-1; clone_size: .; cdr3_nt: TGTGCCAGCAGACCTAGTTATCGGCCTTACAATGAGCAGTTCTTC; cdr3_aa: CASRPSYRPYNEQFF
d_call: .; v_call: TRBV6-1; j_call: TRBJ2-3; clone_size: few; cdr3_nt: TGTGCCAGCAGTCTACGGAGTGGCACAGATACGCAGTATTTT; cdr3_aa: CASSLRSGTDTQYF
d_call: TRBD2; v_call: TRBV5-1; j_call: TRBJ2-1; clone_size: .; cdr3_nt: TGCGCCAGCAGGGAGGCTAGCGGCACCTACAATGAGCAGTTCTTC; cdr3_aa: CASREASGTYNEQFF
d_call: .; v_call: TRBV9; j_call: TRBJ1-1; clone_size: .; cdr3_nt: TGTGCCAGCAGCTCCCGGGGAGGGGTTGGAATCACTGAAGCTTTCTTT; cdr3_aa: CASSSRGGVGITEAFF
d_call: TRBD2; v_call: TRBV2; j_call: TRBJ2-5; clone_size: .; cdr3_nt: TGTGCCAGCAGATTACCAGGACTAGCGGGACCAGAGACCCAGTACTTC; cdr3_aa: CASRLPGLAGPETQYF
d_call: TRBD2; v_call: TRBV18; j_call: TRBJ2-1; clone_size: .; cdr3_nt: TGTGCCAGCTCACCACGACTAGCGGGAATCAATGAGCAGTTCTTC; cdr3_aa: CASSPRLAGINEQFF
d_call: TRBD1; v_call: TRBV28; j_call: TRBJ2-1; clone_size: many; cdr3_nt: TGTGCCAGCAAGGGGTCAATGGGACAGTCCTACAATGAGCAGTTCTTC; cdr3_aa: CASKGSMGQSYNEQFF
d_call: TRBD1; v_call: TRBV10-3; j_call: TRBJ2-1; clone_size: .; cdr3_nt: TGTGCCATCAGCGAGGGGACAGGGCAACATTATGAGCAGTTCTTC; cdr3_aa: CAISEGTGQHYEQFF
d_call: TRBD1; v_call: TRBV2; j_call: TRBJ2-5; clone_size: few; cdr3_nt: TGTGCCAGCAGTGAAGAGGGGGCTTCTGTCGAGACCCAGTACTTC; cdr3_aa: CASSEEGASVETQYF
d_call: .; v_call: TRBV7-2; j_call: TRBJ1-1; clone_size: .; cdr3_nt: TGTGCCAGCAGCCGGCGGGGTATCCCGGGGGCTTTCTTT; cdr3_aa: CASSRRGIPGAFF
d_call: TRBD1; v_call: TRBV6-1; j_call: TRBJ1-6; clone_size: .; cdr3_nt: TGTGCCAGCATGACAGGGATTATGGATTCACCCCTCCACTTT; cdr3_aa: CASMTGIMDSPLHF
d_call: .; v_call: TRBV21-1; j_call: TRBJ1-3; clone_size: .; cdr3_nt: TGTGCCAGCAGCCGACAGGGTTCCGCTGGAAACACCATATATTTT; cdr3_aa: CASSRQGSAGNTIYF
d_call: .; v_call: TRBV25-1; j_call: TRBJ1-3; clone_size: .; cdr3_nt: TGTGCCAGCAGTGTCGGGGGGGGCGGAAACACCATATATTTT; cdr3_aa: CASSVGGGGNTIYF
d_call: .; v_call: TRBV4-3; j_call: TRBJ2-7; clone_size: .; cdr3_nt: TGCGCCAGCAGCCAGTTAGCGAGAGGGTCCTACGAGCAGTACTTC; cdr3_aa: CASSQLARGSYEQYF
d_call: .; v_call: TRBV11-2; j_call: TRBJ1-5; clone_size: .; cdr3_nt: TGTGCCAGCAGCCGACTAGCGGGGGCCTCCAATCAGCCCCAGCATTTT; cdr3_aa: CASSRLAGASNQPQHF
d_call: .; v_call: TRBV7-2; j_call: TRBJ1-1; clone_size: .; cdr3_nt: TGTGCCAGCAGCTTTAGCGGATTGGTGGAAGCTTTCTTT; cdr3_aa: CASSFSGLVEAFF
d_call: .; v_call: TRBV10-3; j_call: TRBJ1-1; clone_size: .; cdr3_nt: TGTGCCATCAGTGCCCCCCCCCGGGACACTGAAGCTTTCTTT; cdr3_aa: CAISAPPRDTEAFF
d_call: TRBD2; v_call: TRBV7-3; j_call: TRBJ2-3; clone_size: .; cdr3_nt: TGTGCCAGCAGCTTAACCACGGGAGGGGGCACAGATACGCAGTATTTT; cdr3_aa: CASSLTTGGGTDTQYF
d_call: TRBD1; v_call: TRBV7-9; j_call: TRBJ1-1; clone_size: few; cdr3_nt: TGTGCCAGCAGCTTAGGTTACAGGGGGTCGAACACTGAAGCTTTCTTT; cdr3_aa: CASSLGYRGSNTEAFF
d_call: .; v_call: TRBV30; j_call: TRBJ1-1; clone_size: .; cdr3_nt: TGTGCCTGGATTTGGGCCGGGGGAGCTTTCTTT; cdr3_aa: CAWIWAGGAFF
d_call: .; v_call: TRBV19; j_call: TRBJ2-6; clone_size: .; cdr3_nt: TGTGCCAGTAGTCCCTTGAGCTCTGGGGCCAACGTCCTGACTTTC; cdr3_aa: CASSPLSSGANVLTF
d_call: TRBD2; v_call: TRBV27; j_call: TRBJ2-7; clone_size: .; cdr3_nt: TGTGCCAGCAGACTTTATGGCCGGGGAGCGGGAGGAATATACGAGCAGTACTTC; cdr3_aa: CASRLYGRGAGGIYEQYF
d_call: TRBD2; v_call: TRBV27; j_call: TRBJ2-3; clone_size: .; cdr3_nt: TGTGCCAGCAGTTTATCCCCAGCGGGGCGCACAGATACGCAGTATTTT; cdr3_aa: CASSLSPAGRTDTQYF
d_call: .; v_call: TRBV4-1; j_call: TRBJ2-7; clone_size: .; cdr3_nt: TGCGCCAGCAGCCTAAACAGGGAGAGCTACGAGCAGTACTTC; cdr3_aa: CASSLNRESYEQYF
d_call: .; v_call: TRBV14; j_call: TRBJ1-1; clone_size: .; cdr3_nt: TGTGCCAGCAGCCAAATTCAGAACACTGAAGCTTTCTTT; cdr3_aa: CASSQIQNTEAFF
d_call: .; v_call: TRBV11-3; j_call: TRBJ2-3; clone_size: .; cdr3_nt: TGTGCCAGCAGCCCCTCCGGCAGGGGAGGGACAGATACGCAGTATTTT; cdr3_aa: CASSPSGRGGTDTQYF
d_call: TRBD1; v_call: TRBV9; j_call: TRBJ2-6; clone_size: .; cdr3_nt: TGTGCCAGCAGCGAGGAGCCGGGACAGGGGGCTACTGGGGCCAACGTCCTGACTTTC; cdr3_aa: CASSEEPGQGATGANVLTF
d_call: TRBD1; v_call: TRBV5-6; j_call: TRBJ2-2; clone_size: many; cdr3_nt: TGTGCCAGCAGTTTCACAGGGGGCAACACCGGGGAGCTGTTTTTT; cdr3_aa: CASSFTGGNTGELFF
d_call: .; v_call: TRBV7-9; j_call: TRBJ1-1; clone_size: .; cdr3_nt: TGTGCCAGCAGCCCTCCTGTCACTGAAGCTTTCTTT; cdr3_aa: CASSPPVTEAFF
d_call: .; v_call: TRBV6-1; j_call: TRBJ2-7; clone_size: .; cdr3_nt: TGTGCCAGCAGTGAGGCCAGTTCGATCTACGAGCAGTACTTC; cdr3_aa: CASSEASSIYEQYF
d_call: .; v_call: TRBV4-1; j_call: TRBJ2-1; clone_size: .; cdr3_nt: TGCGCCAGCAGCCCTCTTAGCGGAGGGTCCTACAATGAGCAGTTCTTC; cdr3_aa: CASSPLSGGSYNEQFF
d_call: .; v_call: TRBV7-9; j_call: TRBJ1-1; clone_size: .; cdr3_nt: TGTGCCAGCAGCATCCGAGACAGGGAAGCTTTCTTT; cdr3_aa: CASSIRDREAFF
d_call: .; v_call: TRBV15; j_call: TRBJ2-1; clone_size: .; cdr3_nt: TGTGCCACCAGCAGAGATTACGACAGGCGGACCTACAATGAGCAGTTCTTC; cdr3_aa: CATSRDYDRRTYNEQFF
d_call: .; v_call: TRBV10-3; j_call: TRBJ1-5; clone_size: .; cdr3_nt: TGTGCCATCAGTGAGTCTGAGGGCCTCAATCAGCCCCAGCATTTT; cdr3_aa: CAISESEGLNQPQHF
d_call: .; v_call: TRBV19; j_call: TRBJ2-6; clone_size: .; cdr3_nt: TGTGCCAGTAGTATCAGGGTGTCTGGGGCCAACGTCCTGACTTTC; cdr3_aa: CASSIRVSGANVLTF